This T cell receptor beta chain was profiled in a study of T cell changes during pregnancy in multiple sclerosis. Sequencing used immunoSEQ multiplex PCR; TCRdb keeps in-frame clones, though not all of them. The sample shows about 80,000 clones, approximately 95% of them seen only once. V was pared by 7 bases and J by 4 bases, with 21 bases of the junction left unmatched. The CDR3 sequence is 19 residues long. Germline lookup yields CDR1 LNHDA and CDR2 SQIVND (reference sequence). The sequenced sample was peripheral blood, obtained in the second trimester of pregnancy. The chain links TRBV19 to TRBJ2-5; 10 bases align to TRBD1. The clonotype was recovered from a female donor in good health, enrolled as a control in a pregnancy study. CDR3 nucleotide sequence: TGTGCCAGTATACATCCCGGGACAGGGGAATTCAAAAATTTAGAGACCCAGTACTTC. This sequence encodes CASIHPGTGEFKNLETQYF.